Shown below are 10 T cell receptor beta chains from a single sample sequenced in a study of cytomegalovirus exposure and HLA in healthy donors. PCR employed 60 Vbeta and 13 Jbeta primers. The table came from immunoSEQ multiplex PCR; TCRdb's copy has only in-frame clones and leaves some out. There are 150,000 to 200,000 clones in the sample; 80% to 90% occur only once, and approximately 2% lies in the top ten. Sequenced material: PBMCs. The receptors here all came from a young man in good health and CMV-seronegative.

Only a few counts were recorded for this clone. The chain employs TRBV10-3 and TRBJ1-2, with D possibly being TRBD1 (6 bases). V dropped 4 bases and J dropped 2 bases, with 8 bases sitting between them. CDR3 length: 13 residues. Looked up from germline, CDR1 is ENHRY and CDR2 is SYGVKD. The chain's CDR3 is CAISGTGNYGYTF. In nucleotides, the CDR3 is TGTGCCATCAGTGGCACAGGGAACTATGGCTACACCTTC.

The chain couples TRBV6-5 to TRBJ1-2, with D perhaps matching TRBD1 (6 bases). From germline, CDR1 is MNHEY and CDR2 SVGAGI. CDR3 length: 13 amino acids. The V end lost 6 bases, the J end lost 4 bases, and 12 bases lay between the germline ends. CDR3 bases: TGTGCCAGCAGCCGGGGACAAATCTATGGCTACACCTTC. Translation gives CASSRGQIYGYTF.

The V gene is TRBV6-5, the J gene TRBJ2-5; D uncertain. Germline V gene sequence: CDR1 MNHEY, CDR2 SVGAGI. The CDR3 covers 15 residues. V was pared by 2 bases and J by 2 bases, with 12 bases between. This CDR3 is CASSYLSIGQETQYF. The DNA of the CDR3 is TGTGCCAGCAGTTACCTCTCCATCGGGCAAGAGACCCAGTACTTC.

V is TRBV19 and J is TRBJ1-6; D is unclear. CDR1 and CDR2 (germline): LNHDA, SQIVND (reference sequence). The germline V and J ends were trimmed by 3 bases and 14 bases, with 14 bases remaining between them. The CDR3 sequence is 13 residues long. This chain's CDR3 is CASSIPGALSLHF. Written as DNA, the CDR3 is TGTGCCAGTAGTATCCCAGGCGCCCTATCCCTCCACTTT.

Notes on this clone: One end of the junction is discordant with germline, which a read error may explain. The CDR3 nucleotides are TGTGCTAGCAGTCCACGACAGGGGGCCTTTCAGCCCCAGCATTTT. This encodes CASSPRQGAFQPQHF. The chain carries TRBV7-7 and TRBJ1-5; 10 bases align to TRBD1. The CDR3 length is 15 residues. Germline V gene lookup returns CDR1 SSHAT and CDR2 FNYEAQ (reference sequence).

The rearrangement links TRBV6-6 to TRBJ1-5; tentatively, D is TRBD1 (5 bases). The CDR3 extends over 14 amino acids. Per germline, CDR1 MNHNY and CDR2 SVGAGI (reference sequence). V lost 6 bases and J 1 base, leaving 10 bases between the germline ends. For the CDR3, the DNA is TGTGCCAGCAGCCAGGGAGGGAGCAATCAGCCCCAGCATTTT. It encodes CASSQGGSNQPQHF.

This chain uses TRBV7-6 with TRBJ2-2; 10 nucleotides line up with TRBD2. Per the germline V gene, CDR1 is SGHVS and CDR2 is FNYEAQ. Losses at the gene ends were 5 bases for V and 3 bases for J; bases not matched to a gene: 18. The CDR3 spans 20 residues. The CDR3 reads CASSPPPASGSFEDTGELFF. The CDR3 DNA reads TGTGCCAGCAGCCCCCCCCCGGCTAGCGGGAGTTTCGAGGACACCGGGGAGCTGTTTTTT.

The chain uses TRBV6-5 and TRBJ1-1; 11 bases align to TRBD1. The J segment lost 3 bases and the V segment lost 4 bases, leaving 4 bases of the junction unmatched. This CDR3 comprises 15 residues. Germline V CDR1 and CDR2: MNHEY, SVGAGI. The CDR3 nucleotides are TGTGCCAGCAGTTTAGGGACAGGGGGGGACACTGAAGCTTTCTTT. It translates to CASSLGTGGDTEAFF.

The J gene is TRBJ1-5, the V gene TRBV19; 7 bases align to TRBD1. The CDR3 covers 18 residues. Unmatched junction bases numbered 10, after V lost 1 base and J lost 1 base. CDR1 LNHDA and CDR2 SQIVND come from the germline V gene (reference sequence). CDR3 coding DNA: TGTGCCAGTAGTATAGGGCGAGGGGGCCGTGGGAGCAATCAGCCCCAGCATTTT. Translated, it gives CASSIGRGGRGSNQPQHF. Complete variable domain (other parts from reference TRBV19 and TRBJ1-5): DGGITQSPKYLFRKEGQNVTLSCEQNLNHDAMYWYRQDPGQGLRLIYYSQIVNDFQKGDIAEGYSVSREKKESFPLTVTSAQKNPTAFYLCASSIGRGGRGSNQPQHFGDGTRLSIL.

V usage is TRBV28 and J usage is TRBJ2-1; D might be TRBD1 (7 bases). CDR3 length: 18 residues. The V gene's germline CDR1 is MDHEN and CDR2 SYDVKM. V was clipped by 3 bases and J by 4 bases, with 22 bases between them. The CDR3: CASSFPRTGGETYNEQFF. The CDR3 DNA follows: TGTGCCAGCAGTTTCCCGCGGACAGGAGGGGAAACTTACAATGAGCAGTTCTTC.